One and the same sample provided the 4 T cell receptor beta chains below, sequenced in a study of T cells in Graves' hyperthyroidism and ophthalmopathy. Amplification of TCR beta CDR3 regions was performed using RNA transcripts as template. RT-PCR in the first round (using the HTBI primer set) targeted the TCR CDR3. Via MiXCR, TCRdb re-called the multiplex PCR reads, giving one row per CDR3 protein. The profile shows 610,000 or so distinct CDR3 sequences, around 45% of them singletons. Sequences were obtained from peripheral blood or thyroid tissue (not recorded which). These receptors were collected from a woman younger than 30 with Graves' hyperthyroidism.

CDR3 loop: CASSFTGQLSYNEQYF. The CDR3 coding sequence is TGCGCCAGCAGCTTTACGGGACAGCTCTCCTACAATGAGCAGTACTTC. The chain carries TRBV5-1 and TRBJ2-7; TRBD1 aligns across 7 bases. The CDR3 spans 16 residues. V was pared by 2 bases and J by 7 bases, with 15 bases of the junction left unmatched. Germline CDR1 is SGHRS and CDR2 is YFSETQ.

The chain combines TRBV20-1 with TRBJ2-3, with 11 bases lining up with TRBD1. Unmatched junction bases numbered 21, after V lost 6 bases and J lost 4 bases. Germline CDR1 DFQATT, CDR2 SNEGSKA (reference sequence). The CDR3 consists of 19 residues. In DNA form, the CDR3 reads TGCAGTGCAATAGGGACAGGGGGAGTTATGAAGGGACTTGCAGATACGCAGTATTTT. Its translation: CSAIGTGGVMKGLADTQYF.

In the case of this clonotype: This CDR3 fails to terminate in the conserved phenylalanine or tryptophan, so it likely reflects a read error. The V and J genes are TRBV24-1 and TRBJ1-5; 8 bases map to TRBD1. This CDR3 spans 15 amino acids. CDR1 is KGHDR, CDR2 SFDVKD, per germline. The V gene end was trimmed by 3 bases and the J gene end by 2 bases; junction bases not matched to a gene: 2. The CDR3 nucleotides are TGTGCCACCAGTGATCCGACAGGGGGCAATCAGCCCCAGCATTCT. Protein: CATSDPTGGNQPQHS.

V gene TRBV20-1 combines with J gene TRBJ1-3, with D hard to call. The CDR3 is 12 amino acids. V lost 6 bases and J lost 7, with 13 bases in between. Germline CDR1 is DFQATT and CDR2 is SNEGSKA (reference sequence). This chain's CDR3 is CSARARANTIYF. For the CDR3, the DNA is TGCAGTGCGCGGGCTAGGGCTAACACCATATATTTT.